Listed here are 13 T cell receptor beta chains from one sample, sequenced in a study of T cells in Graves' hyperthyroidism and ophthalmopathy. The TCR beta CDR3 regions underwent amplification using RNA transcripts as the source. HTBI primers were used for first-round RT-PCR of the TCR CDR3. MiXCR, run by TCRdb on the multiplex PCR reads, gives a single entry per CDR3 protein. This sample has 540,000 or so distinct CDR3 sequences, with approximately 15% found just once. The sample comprised blood. The source is a woman aged 25 to 45 with Graves' hyperthyroidism.

V and J are TRBV6-2 or TRBV6-3 and TRBJ2-5; 7 bases fit TRBD1. The germline CDR1 and CDR2 sequences are MNHEY and SVGEGT. The trim removed 2 bases at V and 5 bases at J, leaving 17 bases unmatched. CDR3 length: 18 amino acids. The CDR3 reads CASSYVGQEGSVWETQYF. CDR3 coding DNA: TGTGCCAGCAGTTACGTAGGACAGGAAGGGTCCGTTTGGGAGACCCAGTACTTC.

The V and J genes are TRBV20-1 and TRBJ2-2; D tentatively reads TRBD1 or TRBD2 (5 bases each). The V gene lost 3 bases and the J gene lost 0 bases, with 8 bases spanning the gap. CDR1 and CDR2 (germline): DFQATT, SNEGSKA (reference sequence). The CDR3 sequence is 14 residues long. In DNA, the CDR3 is TGCAGTGCTAGGGGACGAGCGAACACCGGGGAGCTGTTTTTT. Protein product: CSARGRANTGELFF.

This chain connects TRBV6-1 to TRBJ2-5; D is perhaps TRBD1 or TRBD2 (5 bases each). Trimming cost V 6 bases and J 5 bases, with 13 bases left between them. CDR1 and CDR2 (germline): MNHNS, SASEGT. The CDR3 totals 13 residues. In nucleotides, the CDR3 is TGTGCCAGCAGCCCCGAGGGGCTCGAGACCCAGTACTTC. It encodes CASSPEGLETQYF.

Many counts were recorded for this clonotype. This chain uses TRBV6-2 or TRBV6-3 with TRBJ1-2; D remains unclear. Deletions cut 2 bases from V and 0 bases from J, with 13 bases between. The CDR3 has 16 residues. Germline V gene lookup returns CDR1 MNHEY and CDR2 SVGEGT. Written as DNA, the CDR3 is TGTGCCAGCAGTTACCCCATGGAGGCCGCTAACTATGGCTACACCTTC. The encoded protein is CASSYPMEAANYGYTF.

The table lists this clonotype with a few counts. J is TRBJ1-5 and V is TRBV30, with 8 bases identical to TRBD1. The CDR3 length is 17 residues. V was clipped by 0 bases and J by 2 bases; unmatched bases: 9. Germline CDR1 is GTSNPN and CDR2 is SVGIG (reference sequence). The CDR3 loop reads CAWSVSPPGGGNQPQHF. CDR3 DNA sequence: TGTGCCTGGAGTGTAAGCCCCCCAGGGGGCGGCAATCAGCCCCAGCATTTT.

This chain links TRBV6-2 or TRBV6-3 with TRBJ1-6, with 8 bases fitting TRBD1. Germline V gene sequence: CDR1 MNHEY, CDR2 SVGEGT. The CDR3 consists of 15 residues. V trimming: 6 bases; J trimming: 10 bases; junction bases outside the gene matches: 11. CDR3 region: CASRGGGTGKSPLHF. Written as DNA, the CDR3 is TGTGCCAGCAGGGGGGGGGGGACAGGAAAGTCACCCCTCCACTTT.

This clonotype was observed a few times. V usage is TRBV6-1 and J usage is TRBJ2-3, with 9 positions matching TRBD2. The CDR3 runs to 14 residues. Germline lookup yields CDR1 MNHNS and CDR2 SASEGT. Trimming at V came to 5 bases and at J to 5 bases, leaving 5 bases not matched to a gene. In DNA, the CDR3 is TGTGCCAGCAGTCCTAGCGGGATCGGAGATACGCAGTATTTT. Protein sequence: CASSPSGIGDTQYF.

Ten or more counts support this clonotype. The genes are TRBV5-1 and TRBJ2-1; perhaps TRBD2 as D (5 bases). The CDR3 runs 15 residues. V was pared by 0 bases and J by 6 bases, with 13 bases between. Per the germline V gene, CDR1 is SGHRS and CDR2 is YFSETQ. In DNA form, the CDR3 reads TGCGCCAGCAGCTTGGCCTTGGCGGGCCTCAATGAGCAGTTCTTC. This translates into CASSLALAGLNEQFF.

This clonotype appeared many times. This chain joins TRBV7-9 and TRBJ1-1; possibly TRBD1 for D (5 bases). The CDR3 sequence is 16 residues long. Germline V gene lookup returns CDR1 SEHNR and CDR2 FQNEAQ (reference sequence). Trimming removed 5 bases at V and 1 base at J, with 17 bases between. CDR3 in DNA: TGTGCCAGCAGCGCCTGGGACCTTAGAGCGAACACTGAAGCTTTCTTT. It is translated as CASSAWDLRANTEAFF.

This clonotype came up a few times. Since a much larger clone is just one base distant, this may be a read error. V usage is TRBV20-1 and J usage is TRBJ2-7; 8 nucleotides agree with TRBD1. The CDR3 covers 15 residues. Germline V gene sequence: CDR1 DFQATT, CDR2 SNEGSKA (reference sequence). This chain's CDR3 is CSARDRGRGPYELYF. DNA for the CDR3: TGCAGTGCTAGAGATCGGGGCAGGGGGCCCTACGAGCTGTACTTC.

This clonotype was detected ten times or more. The J gene is TRBJ2-3, the V gene TRBV6-1, with 11 nucleotides matching TRBD2. The J segment lost 4 bases and the V segment lost 6 bases, leaving 6 bases of the junction unmatched. This CDR3 has 15 residues. CDR1 MNHNS and CDR2 SASEGT come from the germline V gene. In DNA, the CDR3 is TGTGCCAGCAGGCCGGGACTAGCGGCATCAGATACGCAGTATTTT. It is translated as CASRPGLAASDTQYF.

The CDR3 sequence: CATGGPAGDTTDTQYF. The CDR3 nucleotides read TGTGCCACCGGAGGGCCAGCGGGGGACACTACAGATACGCAGTATTTT. The V gene is TRBV25-1, the J gene TRBJ2-3, with 8 nucleotides matching TRBD2. The CDR3 runs 16 residues. After removal of 10 bases from V and 3 bases from J, the junction contained 15 bases not matched to a gene. The germline V gene has CDR1 MGHDK and CDR2 SYGVNS.

This chain links TRBV12-3 or TRBV12-4 with TRBJ2-2; D possibly corresponds to TRBD1 (5 bases). This CDR3 has 15 residues. Trimming pared 2 bases from V and 4 bases from J, leaving 11 bases between. The CDR3 spells CASSLTTGATGELFF. For the CDR3, the DNA is TGTGCCAGCAGTTTAACCACAGGAGCCACCGGGGAGCTGTTTTTT.